The 22 T cell receptor beta chains in this list originate from one sample, sequenced in a study of cytomegalovirus exposure and HLA in healthy donors. Primers for the PCR totalled 60 Vbeta and 13 Jbeta. Libraries were prepared by immunoSEQ multiplex PCR; TCRdb keeps only in-frame clonotypes and omits some of them. The table records 100,000 to 150,000 clones, roughly 74% of them present only once. The material sequenced was PBMCs. Every receptor here comes from a woman between 50 and 59 years old in good health and CMV-seropositive.

This clone was seen a few times. The DNA for the CDR3 is TGTGCCAGCAGGGAACAGGGGAACTATGGCTACACCTTC. Translation: CASREQGNYGYTF. This sequence joins TRBV6-1 and TRBJ1-2, with 7 positions matching TRBD1. J gave up 2 bases and V 6 bases, and 3 bases lay outside the gene matches. Germline CDR1 is MNHNS and CDR2 is SASEGT. The CDR3 consists of 13 residues.

V gene TRBV7-2 combines with J gene TRBJ2-1; tentatively, D is TRBD2 (5 bases). Looked up from germline, CDR1 is SGHTA and CDR2 is FQGNSA. CDR3 size: 16 residues. V dropped 5 bases and J dropped 6 bases, with 20 bases sitting between them. The CDR3 loop reads CASSARTQRTVNEQFF. The DNA of the CDR3 is TGTGCCAGCAGCGCCCGGACTCAACGGACGGTCAATGAGCAGTTCTTC.

V usage is TRBV4-3 and J usage is TRBJ2-1; D might be TRBD1 (6 bases). Per the germline V gene, CDR1 is LGHNA and CDR2 is YSLEER. V dropped 4 bases and J dropped 1 base, with 11 bases sitting between them. The CDR3 length is 15 residues. The CDR3 region is CASSPKGGSYNEQFF. For the CDR3, the DNA is TGCGCCAGCAGCCCGAAAGGGGGATCCTACAATGAGCAGTTCTTC.

The V gene is TRBV5-1, the J gene TRBJ2-1, with 13 bases lining up with TRBD2. CDR1 is SGHRS, CDR2 YFSETQ, per germline. The V and J ends lost 6 bases and 10 bases, in that order; junction bases with no gene match: 7. The CDR3 has 14 amino acids. The DNA for the CDR3 is TGCGCCAGCACCCCGGGACTAGCGGGATTCGAGCAGTTCTTC. It is translated as CASTPGLAGFEQFF.

This clone occurred a few times. The chain links TRBV7-9 to TRBJ1-5; no clear D gene. The CDR3 consists of 13 residues. The V end was cut by 5 bases, the J end by 9 bases, with 14 bases between. Germline values: CDR1 SEHNR, CDR2 FQNEAQ (reference sequence). DNA for the CDR3: TGTGCCAGCAGCCCCGGGGAATTTCGGCCCCAGCATTTT. Translating gives CASSPGEFRPQHF.

The V and J genes are TRBV4-2 and TRBJ1-1; the match to TRBD1 covers 11 bases. This CDR3 spans 16 amino acids. Germline trimming cut 4 bases from V and 5 bases from J; bases unmatched to any gene: 9. CDR1 is LGHNA and CDR2 is YNFKEQ in the germline V gene. CDR3: CASSPYPGTGGTEAFF. Written as DNA, the CDR3 is TGTGCCAGCAGCCCGTATCCCGGGACAGGGGGTACTGAAGCTTTCTTT.

The V and J genes are TRBV19 and TRBJ2-7; weak D call: TRBD2 (7 bases). The germline V gene has CDR1 LNHDA and CDR2 SQIVND (reference sequence). The CDR3 is made up of 13 amino acids. Deletions cut 5 bases from V and 6 bases from J, with 14 bases between. CDR3 nucleotides: TGTGCCAGTAGTCAGGGGAGGGGGACCGAGCAGTACTTC. Amino acid sequence: CASSQGRGTEQYF.

The chain employs TRBV4-2 and TRBJ1-2; D may be TRBD1 (5 bases). Germline V gene lookup returns CDR1 LGHNA and CDR2 YNFKEQ. The germline V and J ends were trimmed by 0 bases and 4 bases, with 15 bases remaining between them. The CDR3 is 16 residues long. CDR3 residues: CASSQEGGVEVYGYTF. CDR3 DNA sequence: TGTGCCAGCAGCCAAGAGGGGGGGGTGGAAGTCTATGGCTACACCTTC.

This clone appeared a few times. This chain joins TRBV7-9 and TRBJ1-1; D call uncertain. The CDR3 extends over 13 amino acids. Germline loops: CDR1 SEHNR, CDR2 FQNEAQ (reference sequence). The ends were cut back, 6 bases at V and 1 base at J, with 9 bases in the middle. CDR3 amino acids: CASSLTWNTEAFF. In DNA, the CDR3 is TGTGCCAGCAGTCTTACTTGGAACACTGAAGCTTTCTTT.

This rearrangement joins TRBV5-5 to TRBJ2-5; the D gene is possibly TRBD1 (6 bases). Between the trimmed V and J ends, which lost 3 bases and 4 bases, there was a span of 10 bases. The CDR3 is 13 amino acids. Germline V gene sequence: CDR1 SGHKS, CDR2 YYEKEE (reference sequence). The CDR3 DNA reads as TGTGCCAGCAGCTCCAGGGGATCAGAGACCCAGTACTTC. Its protein is CASSSRGSETQYF.

The chain recombines TRBV19 with TRBJ1-1, with a weak D call TRBD1 (5 bases). V was trimmed by 7 bases and J by 0 bases, leaving 6 bases between them. Per the germline V gene, CDR1 is LNHDA and CDR2 is SQIVND (reference sequence). The CDR3 is 12 residues long. The CDR3 here is CASTGMNTEAFF. CDR3 bases: TGTGCCAGTACAGGGATGAACACTGAAGCTTTCTTT. Looking up the rest from reference TRBV19 and TRBJ1-1 gives the full variable domain: DGGITQSPKYLFRKEGQNVTLSCEQNLNHDAMYWYRQDPGQGLRLIYYSQIVNDFQKGDIAEGYSVSREKKESFPLTVTSAQKNPTAFYLCASTGMNTEAFFGQGTRLTVV.

V is TRBV7-9 and J is TRBJ1-6; D remains unclear. The CDR3 totals 15 residues. Germline V lookup: CDR1 SEHNR, CDR2 FQNEAQ (reference sequence). Trimming cost V 1 base and J 8 bases, with 12 bases left between them. The CDR3 loop is CASSLGTVGDSPLHF. DNA of the CDR3: TGTGCCAGCAGCTTAGGGACCGTCGGGGATTCACCCCTCCACTTT.

The genes are TRBV29-1 and TRBJ2-3; TRBD1 agrees at 9 bases. Germline V lookup: CDR1 SQVTM, CDR2 ANQGSEA. Trimming at V came to 5 bases and at J to 2 bases, leaving 5 bases not matched to a gene. This CDR3 region has 14 residues. The CDR3 spells CSVPTGGLTDTQYF. In nucleotides, the CDR3 is TGCAGCGTTCCGACAGGGGGACTCACAGATACGCAGTATTTT.

V and J are TRBV2 and TRBJ2-2; a possible D gene is TRBD2 (6 bases). This CDR3 spans 14 amino acids. The germline gives CDR1 SNHLY, CDR2 FYNNEI. Between the trimmed V and J ends, which lost 8 bases and 1 base, there was a span of 11 bases. Here the CDR3 DNA reads TGTGCCAGCCGGGGGATCTTGAACACCGGGGAGCTGTTTTTT. It codes for CASRGILNTGELFF.

V gene TRBV6-6 combines with J gene TRBJ1-1; possibly TRBD1 for D (5 bases). The germline V and J ends were trimmed by 8 bases and 4 bases, with 14 bases remaining between them. The germline gives CDR1 MNHNY, CDR2 SVGAGI (reference sequence). This CDR3 is built from 13 residues. The CDR3: CASGVGGGTEAFF. The DNA of the CDR3 is TGTGCCAGCGGAGTGGGGGGAGGCACTGAAGCTTTCTTT.

The chain has TRBV9 and TRBJ1-2; D gene unclear. This CDR3 comprises 12 residues. Deletions cut 2 bases from V and 7 bases from J, with 9 bases between. CDR1 is SGDLS, CDR2 YYNGEE, per germline. The CDR3: CASSVGGCGYTF. The CDR3, as DNA: TGTGCCAGCAGCGTTGGCGGGTGTGGCTACACCTTC.

V is TRBV9 and J is TRBJ1-2; D is possibly TRBD1 (6 bases). The CDR3 spans 14 residues. Germline CDR1 SGDLS, CDR2 YYNGEE. Trimming shortened V by 0 bases and J by 4 bases, and 10 bases separated the two germline ends. The CDR3 DNA sequence: TGTGCCAGCAGCGTAGCTAGGGGGTCCTATGGCTACACCTTC. Translating gives CASSVARGSYGYTF.

The V call is TRBV7-8, the J call TRBJ1-6; TRBD1 matches at 10 bases. The CDR3 loop spans 20 amino acids. V dropped 0 bases and J dropped 6; count of bases not matched to a gene: 14. The V gene's germline CDR1 is SGHVS and CDR2 FQNEAQ. Here the CDR3 reads CASSLAHPGTGVAGNSPLHF. The DNA for the CDR3 is TGTGCCAGCAGCTTAGCGCATCCCGGGACAGGGGTAGCTGGTAATTCACCCCTCCACTTT.

This chain uses TRBV7-9 with TRBJ1-1, with unresolved D. This CDR3 has 11 residues. V lost 3 bases and J 6 bases, leaving 5 bases between the germline ends. Germline CDR1 is SEHNR and CDR2 is FQNEAQ (reference sequence). CDR3 residues: CASSFGAEAFF. The CDR3 nucleotides are TGTGCCAGCAGCTTTGGAGCTGAAGCTTTCTTT. The full variable domain, completed using reference TRBV7-9 and TRBJ1-1, is DTGVSQNPRHKITKRGQNVTFRCDPISEHNRLYWYRQTLGQGPEFLTYFQNEAQLEKSRLLSDRFSAERPKGSFSTLEIQRTEQGDSAMYLCASSFGAEAFFGQGTRLTVV.

V is TRBV13 and J is TRBJ2-1, with 11 nucleotides matching TRBD1. CDR1 and CDR2 from the germline V gene are PRHDT and FYEKMQ (reference sequence). The CDR3 is 17 residues long. V lost 5 bases and J lost 6; bases outside the gene matches: 12. Here the CDR3 reads CASSPIPDRGRLNEQFF. The CDR3 DNA reads as TGTGCCAGCAGCCCCATCCCGGACAGGGGGCGCCTCAATGAGCAGTTCTTC.

The CDR3 bases are TGTGCCAGCAGCTTTGGGGGGGGAAGCACAGATACGCAGTATTTT. It codes for CASSFGGGSTDTQYF. This chain connects TRBV11-2 to TRBJ2-3; 7 bases map to TRBD2. The V gene's germline CDR1 is SGHAT and CDR2 FQNNGV. The CDR3 covers 15 residues. V was clipped by 3 bases and J by 0 bases; unmatched bases: 3.

The rearrangement links TRBV6-1 to TRBJ1-6, with a tentative D call TRBD1 (6 bases). This CDR3 is 15 amino acids long. CDR1 is MNHNS, CDR2 SASEGT, per germline. Trimming took 4 bases from V and 5 from J, leaving 12 bases between them. CDR3 in amino acids: CASSGADRDNSPLHF. DNA for the CDR3: TGTGCCAGCAGTGGGGCGGACAGAGATAATTCACCCCTCCACTTT.